A single sample is the source of the 15 T cell receptor beta chains below, sequenced in a study of cytomegalovirus exposure and HLA in healthy donors. TCRdb keeps only in-frame clones here, not all; method: immunoSEQ multiplex PCR. The table shows approximately 170,000 clones, with around four fifths occurring only once. The sequenced sample consisted of PBMCs. These receptors came from a man in his thirties or forties in good health and CMV-seropositive.

The rearrangement uses TRBV7-2 and TRBJ2-7; 8 nucleotides match TRBD2. Unmatched junction bases numbered 2, after V lost 1 base and J lost 0 bases. The CDR3 loop spans 15 amino acids. The germline V gene encodes CDR1 SGHTA and CDR2 FQGNSA. CDR3 loop: CASSLERGSSYEQYF. In DNA form, the CDR3 reads TGTGCCAGCAGCTTAGAGCGGGGGAGCTCCTACGAGCAGTACTTC. Filled out from reference TRBV7-2 and TRBJ2-7, the complete variable domain reads GAGVSQSPSNKVTEKGKDVELRCDPISGHTALYWYRQSLGQGLEFLIYFQGNSAPDKSGLPSDRFSAERTGGSVSTLTIQRTQQEDSAVYLCASSLERGSSYEQYFGPGTRLTVT.

The rearrangement joins TRBV5-4 to TRBJ2-7; 11 positions agree with TRBD2. The V gene end was trimmed by 0 bases and the J gene end by 6 bases; junction bases not matched to a gene: 5. Germline values: CDR1 SGHNT, CDR2 YYREEE (reference sequence). The length of the CDR3 is 15 residues. The CDR3 DNA reads as TGTGCCAGCAGCTTGGTTAGCGGGGGGGCCGCCGAGCAGTACTTC. This encodes CASSLVSGGAAEQYF.

The chain couples TRBV6-1 to TRBJ2-7, with a possible D match to TRBD1 (6 bases). The CDR3 spans 14 residues. Trimming removed 5 bases from V and 5 bases from J, with 16 bases in between. CDR1 and CDR2 (germline): MNHNS, SASEGT. The CDR3 bases are TGTGCCAGCAGTCCAAACAGGGTTAGCCACGAGCAGTACTTC. Its protein product is CASSPNRVSHEQYF.

This rearrangement joins TRBV10-2 to TRBJ1-5; D unresolved. The germline gives CDR1 WSHSY, CDR2 SAAADI. The CDR3 extends over 14 amino acids. V shed 3 bases and J shed 2 bases, with 8 bases lying between them. CDR3 region: CASSDFSGNQPQHF. CDR3 nucleotides: TGCGCCAGCAGTGACTTTTCAGGCAATCAGCCCCAGCATTTT.

The chain carries TRBV4-2 and TRBJ2-5, with 8 bases matching TRBD1. The CDR3 totals 15 residues. The J segment lost 4 bases and the V segment lost 1 base, leaving 5 bases of the junction unmatched. CDR1 is LGHNA and CDR2 is YNFKEQ in the germline V gene. CDR3 in DNA: TGTGCCAGCAGCCAAGGGCGGACAGGGAGAGAGACCCAGTACTTC. Translation gives CASSQGRTGRETQYF.

In this sample, this clone turned up once. The CDR3 DNA reads TGTGCCAGCAGTGAATATTGGGACAGGCACCTCGGGACCTTC. Translated: CASSEYWDRHLGTF. The J gene is TRBJ1-2, the V gene TRBV25-1, with 8 bases lining up with TRBD1. Unmatched junction bases numbered 11, after V lost 0 bases and J lost 14 bases. Germline-derived CDR1 and CDR2 are MGHDK and SYGVNS. The CDR3 runs to 14 residues.

This clone was detected only once. The chain links TRBV5-1 to TRBJ1-3; D is unclear. The CDR3 runs to 16 residues. Germline V gives CDR1 SGHRS, CDR2 YFSETQ. Trimming shortened V by 4 bases and J by 3 bases, and 17 bases separated the two germline ends. The DNA of the CDR3 is TGCGCCAGCAGCCCCGAGGGCAGTCGGAATGGAAACACCATATATTTT. Protein: CASSPEGSRNGNTIYF. Supplemented by reference TRBV5-1 and TRBJ1-3, the full variable domain reads KAGVTQTPRYLIKTRGQQVTLSCSPISGHRSVSWYQQTPGQGLQFLFEYFSETQRNKGNFPGRFSGRQFSNSRSEMNVSTLELGDSALYLCASSPEGSRNGNTIYFGEGSWLTVV.

V and J are TRBV27 and TRBJ1-5, with 8 bases matching TRBD1. CDR1 MNHEY and CDR2 SMNVEV come from the germline V gene (reference sequence). The CDR3 covers 16 residues. V lost 1 base to trimming and J lost 4 bases; unmatched junction nucleotides: 6. CDR3 nucleotides: TGTGCCAGCAGTTTATACTCACAGGGGGGAAATCAGCCCCAGCATTTT. Protein product: CASSLYSQGGNQPQHF.

The V gene is TRBV15, the J gene TRBJ1-5; 7 bases are a match to TRBD1. Germline CDR1 reads LNHNV; CDR2 reads YYDKDF (reference sequence). V shed 0 bases and J 7 bases; nucleotides not matched to a gene: 12. This CDR3 is 17 amino acids long. The CDR3 protein is CATSRERDRDLLQPQHF. The DNA for the CDR3 is TGTGCCACCAGCAGAGAAAGGGACAGAGACTTATTACAGCCCCAGCATTTT.

This clone appeared a single time. CDR3 nucleotide sequence: TGCGCCAGCAGCCAAGAGATCGTTCCCGATGAGATTCAGTACTTC. Translation gives CASSQEIVPDEIQYF. The rearrangement links TRBV4-1 to TRBJ2-4; D uncertain. This CDR3 region has 15 residues. Trimming shortened V by 0 bases and J by 10 bases, and 16 bases separated the two germline ends. Germline V gene data show CDR1 as MGHRA and CDR2 as YSYEKL.

The genes are TRBV10-2 and TRBJ2-2; tentatively, D is TRBD2 (7 bases). Germline V gene sequence: CDR1 WSHSY, CDR2 SAAADI. The CDR3 spans 13 residues. The V end lost 8 bases, the J end lost 6 bases, and 13 bases lay between the germline ends. CDR3 in DNA: TGCGCCAGCCATGGGGGGGCCCCCGGGGAGCTGTTTTTT. It yields the protein CASHGGAPGELFF.

This clone was seen only a few times. The CDR3 DNA reads TGCAGCGTTGTTGGCATGGCGGGGATAGCCAAAAACATTCAGTACTTC. Residues: CSVVGMAGIAKNIQYF. The chain couples TRBV29-1 to TRBJ2-4; TRBD2 might be the D (6 bases). CDR1 and CDR2 (germline): SQVTM, ANQGSEA. The CDR3 spans 16 residues. With 4 bases removed from V and 0 bases from J, the gap between germline ends came to 16 bases.

The V gene is TRBV6-1, the J gene TRBJ1-5, with 7 bases lining up with TRBD1. Germline assignment: CDR1 MNHNS and CDR2 SASEGT. J gave up 6 bases and V 6 bases, and 11 bases lay outside the gene matches. The CDR3 is 15 residues long. For the CDR3, the DNA is TGTGCCAGCAGCCCCCAGGTAGGACAGGTTCAGCCCCAGCATTTT. Protein product: CASSPQVGQVQPQHF.

The genes are TRBV7-9 and TRBJ1-5; tentative D call: TRBD1 (6 bases). The CDR3 loop spans 15 amino acids. V was trimmed by 1 base and J by 0 bases, leaving 7 bases between them. CDR1 SEHNR and CDR2 FQNEAQ come from the germline V gene (reference sequence). The CDR3 sequence: CASSLGGLSNQPQHF. For the CDR3, the DNA is TGTGCCAGCAGCTTAGGGGGGCTTAGCAATCAGCCCCAGCATTTT. The full variable domain, in which reference TRBV7-9 and TRBJ1-5 provide the parts outside the CDR3, is DTGVSQNPRHKITKRGQNVTFRCDPISEHNRLYWYRQTLGQGPEFLTYFQNEAQLEKSRLLSDRFSAERPKGSFSTLEIQRTEQGDSAMYLCASSLGGLSNQPQHFGDGTRLSIL.

J is TRBJ1-5 and V is TRBV27, with 10 positions matching TRBD1. The length of the CDR3 is 15 residues. The J segment lost 5 bases and the V segment lost 3 bases, leaving 4 bases of the junction unmatched. Germline V gives CDR1 MNHEY, CDR2 SMNVEV (reference sequence). Here the CDR3 DNA reads TGTGCCAGCAGTTTGGCGGGACAGGGGCATCAGCCCCAGCATTTT. Protein sequence: CASSLAGQGHQPQHF.